The 5 T cell receptor beta chains below all came from one sample that was sequenced in a study of blood T cell repertoires in COVID-19. The protocol was immunoSEQ multiplex PCR, while the TCRdb copy is restricted to in-frame clones and leaves out a portion. The sample contains fewer than 200,000 clones, approximately 80% of which appear only once. Sequenced material: peripheral blood. These receptors originate from a woman at least 80 years old with COVID-19, enrolled during active disease.

The V and J genes are TRBV20-1 and TRBJ2-3; D unresolved. V dropped 8 bases and J dropped 4 bases, with 7 bases sitting between them. This CDR3 has 10 amino acids. Germline V lookup: CDR1 DFQATT, CDR2 SNEGSKA (reference sequence). The CDR3 loop reads CSTSSDTQYF. As DNA, the CDR3 is TGCAGTACTTCTTCAGATACGCAGTATTTT.

The chain combines TRBV12-3 or TRBV12-4 with TRBJ1-1; 9 positions agree with TRBD1. The CDR3 is made up of 13 amino acids. The V and J ends lost 5 bases and 4 bases, in that order; junction bases with no gene match: 2. The chain's CDR3 is CASSRDRATEAFF. Written as DNA, the CDR3 is TGTGCCAGCAGTAGGGACAGGGCCACTGAAGCTTTCTTT.

This clone has more than one count but fewer than ten. The chain carries TRBV28 and TRBJ2-7; tentatively, D is TRBD2 (6 bases). From germline, CDR1 is MDHEN and CDR2 SYDVKM. The CDR3 has 14 residues. Between the trimmed V and J ends, which lost 4 bases and 2 bases, there was a span of 12 bases. The CDR3 loop is CASSSPWGAYEQYF. CDR3 sequence (DNA): TGTGCCAGCAGTTCCCCCTGGGGGGCCTACGAGCAGTACTTC.

The rearrangement joins TRBV5-1 to TRBJ1-1; D is uncertain. V was clipped by 6 bases and J by 3 bases, with 15 bases between them. The CDR3 is 14 amino acids. Germline CDR1 is SGHRS and CDR2 is YFSETQ. The CDR3 loop reads CASKYQRRDTEAFF. The DNA of the CDR3 is TGCGCCAGCAAGTACCAAAGGAGGGACACTGAAGCTTTCTTT. The variable domain in full, completed from reference TRBV5-1 and TRBJ1-1, reads KAGVTQTPRYLIKTRGQQVTLSCSPISGHRSVSWYQQTPGQGLQFLFEYFSETQRNKGNFPGRFSGRQFSNSRSEMNVSTLELGDSALYLCASKYQRRDTEAFFGQGTRLTVV.

The gene calls are TRBV10-3 and TRBJ1-4, with 9 bases fitting TRBD1. The germline CDR1 and CDR2 sequences are ENHRY and SYGVKD. The V gene end was trimmed by 5 bases and the J gene end by 10 bases; junction bases not matched to a gene: 14. This CDR3 is 16 amino acids long. In DNA, the CDR3 is TGTGCCATCAGTCAAAAAGCGGGACAGGGTCTCGGAAAACTGTTTTTT. It encodes CAISQKAGQGLGKLFF.